The rows below give T cell receptor beta chains drawn from one sample of a study of CD8 T cells in ankylosing spondylitis. MiXCR, run by TCRdb on the 5' RACE reads, gives a single entry per CDR3 protein. The sample shows roughly 440,000 distinct CDR3 sequences, roughly 15% of them seen only once. The sequencing sample was made of blood, either unsorted or a sorted T cell fraction (not recorded which). Receptors originate from a male donor with ankylosing spondylitis. Each CDR3 is given with its conserved first and last residue. Only some rows state a clone size, as once, few, many or a class for expanded clones.

abundance: few
len: 12
v_gene: TRBV7-8
CDR3aa: CASSQSQTEQFF

abundance: -
len: 15
v_gene: TRBV29-1
CDR3aa: CSVVRTGILNTEAFF

abundance: few
len: 14
v_gene: TRBV19
CDR3aa: CASSMGRPPYEQYF

abundance: once
len: 17
v_gene: TRBV6-4
CDR3aa: CASSNGGGGGLKDEQFF

abundance: -
len: 14
v_gene: TRBV12-3/TRBV12-4
CDR3aa: CASSFGHSNQPQHF

abundance: -
len: 14
v_gene: TRBV4-1
CDR3aa: CASSQPGQGIGYTF

abundance: few
len: 17
v_gene: TRBV20-1
CDR3aa: CSAPKRGGRQVTGELFF

abundance: few
len: 17
v_gene: TRBV3-1
CDR3aa: CASSQELGSHPTDTQYF

abundance: -
len: 13
v_gene: TRBV5-1
CDR3aa: CASSLEGQRLKYF

abundance: few
len: 11
v_gene: TRBV20-1
CDR3aa: CSARVEETQYF

abundance: -
len: 15
v_gene: TRBV4-2
CDR3aa: CASSQERQDTDTQYF